This T cell receptor (beta chain) is drawn from a study of blood T cell repertoires in COVID-19. The ends were cut back, 6 bases at V and 5 bases at J, with 12 bases in the middle. CDR3 size: 13 residues. Germline CDR1 is WSHSY and CDR2 is SAAADI. The table came from immunoSEQ multiplex PCR; TCRdb's copy has only in-frame clones and leaves some out. In the table there are 150,000 to 200,000 clones, around 91% of which are singletons. This receptor was taken from a man aged 50 to 60 with acute or convalescent COVID-19. This chain connects TRBV10-2 to TRBJ2-3; D is possibly TRBD1 (6 bases). Sequences were obtained from peripheral blood. Here the CDR3 DNA reads TGCGCCAGCAGCTTCCAGGGGCTAGATACGCAGTATTTT. It codes for CASSFQGLDTQYF.